This T cell receptor (beta chain) emerged from a study of graft-versus-host responses after intestinal transplantation. This clone was observed a handful of times. Its antigen is not known. Assay used: immunoSEQ multiplex PCR; TCRdb lists only in-frame clones, some missing. The data contain about 100,000 clones, roughly 90% of them singletons. V lost 1 base and J lost 5, with 4 bases in between. The CDR3 covers 12 residues. The V gene's germline CDR1 is SEHNR and CDR2 FQNEAQ (reference sequence). The material was unstimulated CD4+ T cells sorted from spleen or lymph node cells, obtained before transplant. The chain couples TRBV7-9 to TRBJ2-3, with no clear D. The TCR sequence derives from a human donor who was the organ donor for an intestinal transplant. Here the CDR3 DNA reads TGTGCCAGCAGCTTAGAGGGAGATACGCAGTATTTT. Translating gives CASSLEGDTQYF.